These 26 T cell receptor beta chains originate from one sample sequenced in a study of response to subunit inactivated influenza vaccine. TCRdb re-derived calls from the RT-PCR reads in MiXCR, one entry per CDR3 protein. The table records roughly 570,000 distinct CDR3 sequences, roughly 13% of them present only once. This specimen consisted of PBMCs from blood, obtained more than 35 days after vaccination. The receptors were gathered from a man between 50 and 59 years old who received an inactivated influenza vaccine.

In this sample, this clonotype turned up many times. The V and J genes are TRBV29-1 and TRBJ2-1, with TRBD2 as a possible D gene (6 bases). This CDR3 region has 15 residues. The germline CDR1 and CDR2 sequences are SQVTM and ANQGSEA. V lost 4 bases and J lost 7, with 20 bases in between. This chain's CDR3 is CSVGLPRRGFNEQFF. The CDR3, as DNA: TGCAGCGTTGGGCTTCCTAGGCGGGGATTTAATGAGCAGTTCTTC.

This clonotype was seen repeatedly, ten times or more. The genes are TRBV20-1 and TRBJ2-5, with 8 bases identical to TRBD2. V lost 3 bases to trimming and J lost 4 bases; unmatched junction nucleotides: 7. The CDR3 loop spans 14 amino acids. The germline gives CDR1 DFQATT, CDR2 SNEGSKA (reference sequence). The CDR3 DNA is TGCAGTGCTAGCGGGAGGGGGTTGAGAGAGACCCAGTACTTC. Amino acids: CSASGRGLRETQYF.

This chain links TRBV5-1 with TRBJ1-4, with TRBD1 matching 7 bases. This CDR3 contains 14 residues. The junction had 1 base not matched to a gene; V was cut back by 5 bases and J by 0 bases. Germline CDR1 reads SGHRS; CDR2 reads YFSETQ. CDR3 bases: TGCGCCAGCAGGGGGACAGCAACTAATGAAAAACTGTTTTTT. This sequence encodes CASRGTATNEKLFF.

The V gene is TRBV9, the J gene TRBJ2-5, with TRBD2 matching over 11 bases. CDR3 length: 17 residues. CDR1 SGDLS and CDR2 YYNGEE come from the germline V gene. The V and J ends lost 4 bases and 1 base, in that order; junction bases with no gene match: 9. The chain's CDR3 is CASSPGVLAGGQETQYF. The CDR3 DNA reads as TGTGCCAGCAGCCCAGGAGTCCTAGCGGGGGGCCAAGAGACCCAGTACTTC. Combining the CDR3 with reference TRBV9 and TRBJ2-5 gives the whole variable domain DSGVTQTPKHLITATGQRVTLRCSPRSGDLSVYWYQQSLDQGLQFLIQYYNGEERAKGNILERFSAQQFPDLHSELNLSSLELGDSALYFCASSPGVLAGGQETQYFGPGTRLLVL.

This sequence joins TRBV18 and TRBJ2-5, with D possibly TRBD1 on 6 matching bases. The CDR3 has 15 amino acids. V lost 0 bases and J lost 3, with 11 bases in between. Per germline, CDR1 KGHSH and CDR2 LQKENI. This CDR3 reads CASSPPSRGKETQYF. The CDR3 DNA reads TGTGCCAGCTCACCACCGAGCAGGGGTAAAGAGACCCAGTACTTC.

The V call is TRBV20-1, the J call TRBJ1-6, with D possibly matching TRBD1 (6 bases). In germline, CDR1 is DFQATT, CDR2 SNEGSKA (reference sequence). This CDR3 spans 14 amino acids. Trimming shortened V by 0 bases and J by 10 bases, and 13 bases separated the two germline ends. The CDR3 here is CSARDHREGSPLHF. The CDR3, as DNA: TGCAGTGCTAGAGATCACAGGGAGGGATCACCCCTCCACTTT.

This chain connects TRBV6-1 to TRBJ2-7, with D possibly being TRBD1 or TRBD2 (5 bases each). The CDR3 is made up of 15 amino acids. Germline loops: CDR1 MNHNS, CDR2 SASEGT. Between the trimmed V and J ends, which lost 6 bases and 6 bases, there was a span of 21 bases. The CDR3 reads CASSLAGTALGEQYF. The CDR3 region has the DNA TGTGCCAGCAGCCTAGCCGGGACCGCGCTCGGCGAGCAGTACTTC.

This clonotype showed up many times. V is TRBV28 and J is TRBJ2-3; tentative D call: TRBD1 (6 bases). The length of the CDR3 is 14 residues. V was cut by 5 bases and J by 0 bases, with 9 bases left in between. Germline V gene data show CDR1 as MDHEN and CDR2 as SYDVKM. In DNA, the CDR3 is TGTGCCAGCAGTCCCGACAGGAGCACAGATACGCAGTATTTT. Encoded protein: CASSPDRSTDTQYF. Filled out from reference TRBV28 and TRBJ2-3, the complete variable domain reads DVKVTQSSRYLVKRTGEKVFLECVQDMDHENMFWYRQDPGLGLRLIYFSYDVKMKEKGDIPEGYSVSREKKERFSLILESASTNQTSMYLCASSPDRSTDTQYFGPGTRLTVL.

This chain uses TRBV6-6 with TRBJ1-5; no clear D. The V gene's germline CDR1 is MNHNY and CDR2 SVGAGI (reference sequence). The V end lost 7 bases, the J end lost 0 bases, and 7 bases lay between the germline ends. This CDR3 comprises 13 residues. The DNA for the CDR3 is TGTGCCAGCAACGCAGATAGCAATCAGCCCCAGCATTTT. Translated: CASNADSNQPQHF.

In this sample, this clonotype turned up a few times. The chain recombines TRBV4-2 with TRBJ2-3, with 7 bases fitting TRBD2. CDR3 size: 16 residues. J was trimmed by 4 bases and V by 0 bases; bases with no gene match: 7. CDR1 and CDR2 (germline): LGHNA, YNFKEQ. The CDR3 nucleotides are TGTGCCAGCAGCCAAGACGGCGGGAGCCCCCCAGATACGCAGTATTTT. Residues: CASSQDGGSPPDTQYF.

This clonotype was counted between two and nine times. The chain employs TRBV20-1 and TRBJ2-5, with 8 bases aligning to TRBD2. CDR3 length equals 14 residues. CDR1 and CDR2 (germline): DFQATT, SNEGSKA (reference sequence). V gave up 5 bases and J gave up 0 bases; unmatched junction bases: 5. CDR3 residues: CSALGLGYQETQYF. CDR3 nucleotides: TGCAGTGCTTTGGGACTAGGTTACCAAGAGACCCAGTACTTC.

This clonotype was counted between two and nine times. The chain recombines TRBV12-3 or TRBV12-4 with TRBJ2-5; 10 bases line up with TRBD2. V was clipped by 2 bases and J by 4 bases; unmatched bases: 4. The CDR3 totals 15 residues. The CDR3 protein is CASSLLAGEVETQYF. CDR3 in DNA: TGTGCCAGCAGTTTACTAGCGGGAGAAGTAGAGACCCAGTACTTC.

This clonotype was picked up a small number of times. The CDR3 protein is CASSLSRGGTQYF. The DNA of the CDR3 is TGTGCCAGCAGCTTAAGTCGCGGGGGGACGCAGTATTTT. The chain recombines TRBV7-3 with TRBJ2-3; 8 positions agree with TRBD2. CDR1 is SGHTA, CDR2 FQGTGA, per germline. V lost 1 base, J lost 9 bases, and 3 bases stayed unmatched. CDR3 length: 13 residues.

The J gene is TRBJ2-1, the V gene TRBV6-5; 9 bases are a match to TRBD2. J gave up 7 bases and V 4 bases, and 8 bases lay outside the gene matches. Germline loops: CDR1 MNHEY, CDR2 SVGAGI. The CDR3 is made up of 15 amino acids. CDR3 DNA sequence: TGTGCCAGCAGTTTAGCGGGAGCGACGGAAAATGAGCAGTTCTTC. Protein sequence: CASSLAGATENEQFF.

The chain recombines TRBV20-1 with TRBJ2-1; 10 bases are a match to TRBD2. Per germline, CDR1 DFQATT and CDR2 SNEGSKA (reference sequence). The CDR3 has 14 amino acids. With 4 bases clipped from V and 9 bases from J, the junction kept 9 bases outside the gene matches. The CDR3 spells CSAIAGTSVSEQFF. The CDR3, as DNA: TGCAGTGCTATAGCCGGGACTAGCGTTAGTGAGCAGTTCTTC.

A few counts support this clonotype. The V gene is TRBV12-3 or TRBV12-4, the J gene TRBJ2-1, with D possibly TRBD2 on 6 matching bases. This CDR3 comprises 13 residues. The V end lost 7 bases, the J end lost 6 bases, and 13 bases lay between the germline ends. DNA of the CDR3: TGTGCCAGCATGAGGTTAGCGGTCAATGAGCAGTTCTTC. Translated: CASMRLAVNEQFF.

This clonotype was seen only a few times. This chain uses TRBV7-8 with TRBJ2-3; 11 bases agree with TRBD2. The CDR3 is 19 residues long. Germline assignment: CDR1 SGHVS and CDR2 FQNEAQ. V lost 2 bases, J lost 2 bases, and 12 bases stayed unmatched. CDR3 sequence (DNA): TGTGCCAGCAGCTTAATTATATCGGCTAGCGGGGGGCCCACAGATACGCAGTATTTT. It yields the protein CASSLIISASGGPTDTQYF.

The V call is TRBV10-3, the J call TRBJ2-2; 7 bases match TRBD2. Trimming cost V 4 bases and J 6 bases; bases outside gene matches: 5. Germline V lookup: CDR1 ENHRY, CDR2 SYGVKD. There are 14 residues in the CDR3. As DNA, the CDR3 is TGTGCCATCAGTGCAACTAGCGTGGCCGGGGAGCTGTTTTTT. Protein: CAISATSVAGELFF.

There are many counts of this clonotype. The chain combines TRBV7-2 with TRBJ2-1; 8 nucleotides agree with TRBD2. CDR3 length: 15 amino acids. In germline, CDR1 is SGHTA, CDR2 FQGNSA. The ends lost 1 base at V and 8 bases at J; junction bases unmatched: 7. The DNA of the CDR3 is TGTGCCAGCAGCTTAGGGGGTAGCGGGAAATATGAGCAGTTCTTC. Its protein product is CASSLGGSGKYEQFF.

The chain joins TRBV18 to TRBJ1-3; TRBD1 aligns across 12 bases. The length of the CDR3 is 17 residues. The germline V gene encodes CDR1 KGHSH and CDR2 LQKENI. Losses at the gene ends were 3 bases for V and 1 base for J; bases not matched to a gene: 4. This CDR3 is CASSPGQGAHSGNTIYF. In DNA form, the CDR3 reads TGTGCCAGCTCACCGGGACAGGGGGCGCATTCTGGAAACACCATATATTTT.

This clonotype was observed a few times. A read error may account for a junction end that differs from germline. The chain couples TRBV7-7 to TRBJ2-2, with a possible D match to TRBD1 (5 bases). The CDR3 is 16 amino acids. Germline CDR1 reads SSHAT; CDR2 reads FNYEAQ (reference sequence). The CDR3 nucleotides read TGTGCTAGCAGCCCCAGGAAGGGGTCGAACACCGGGGAGCTGTTTTTT. It encodes CASSPRKGSNTGELFF.

The chain is built from TRBV21-1 and TRBJ1-2; the listed D gene, TRBD1, was not tested against the DNA. TRBV21-1 is tagged as a pseudogene. CDR3 length: 14 residues. In DNA form, the CDR3 reads TGTGCCAGCAGCACTACAGGAAGCGCCTATGGCTACACCTTC. This encodes CASSTTGSAYGYTF.

The chain joins TRBV10-2 to TRBJ1-1; D unclear. Per germline, CDR1 WSHSY and CDR2 SAAADI. This CDR3 comprises 12 residues. Deletions cut 7 bases from V and 4 bases from J, with 10 bases between. The CDR3 DNA sequence: TGCGCCAGCAAAGGAAAGGGCACTGAAGCTTTCTTT. This gives the protein CASKGKGTEAFF.

This clonotype was detected only a few times. The chain combines TRBV7-2 with TRBJ2-7; tentatively, D is TRBD1 (6 bases). Germline CDR1 reads SGHTA; CDR2 reads FQGNSA. This CDR3 comprises 16 residues. Trimming pared 1 base from V and 0 bases from J, leaving 13 bases between. CDR3 amino acids: CASSLGTAGFSYEQYF. The CDR3 nucleotides read TGTGCCAGCAGCTTAGGGACAGCTGGATTCTCCTACGAGCAGTACTTC.

This clonotype was seen ten or more times. The chain couples TRBV5-1 to TRBJ1-5, with D possibly matching TRBD1 (6 bases). The CDR3 contains 13 residues. Germline CDR1 is SGHRS and CDR2 is YFSETQ. V lost 0 bases to trimming and J lost 9 bases, with 10 bases between them. The CDR3 region has the DNA TGCGCCAGCAGCTTGGACAGGGACGCGCCCCAGCATTTT. It encodes CASSLDRDAPQHF.

This clonotype was counted between two and nine times. This rearrangement joins TRBV20-1 to TRBJ1-2; TRBD1 might be the D (5 bases). Looked up from germline, CDR1 is DFQATT and CDR2 is SNEGSKA (reference sequence). This CDR3 has 16 amino acids. V was pared by 3 bases and J by 0 bases, with 17 bases between. CDR3 coding DNA: TGCAGTGCTAGGTTGTTTGGGGCGGGGACTAACTATGGCTACACCTTC. Translated, it gives CSARLFGAGTNYGYTF.